Following are 32 T cell receptor beta chains from one sample sequenced in a study of shared clonotypes between healthy human individuals. CD8 cells regarded as naive lacked CD45RO, were positively chosen for CCR7, and omitted terminally differentiated effector memory CD45RA+ cells. TCRdb's copy holds only in-frame clones and misses some; the assay was immunoSEQ multiplex PCR. This table has about 1.9 million clones, approximately 92% appearing once. Material: naive CD8+ T cells from PBMCs. The receptors here all came from a young man in good health. Some clones in this sample may be carry-over from other donors' samples.

The V and J genes are TRBV28 and TRBJ2-1, with 7 bases aligning to TRBD2. The trim removed 2 bases at V and 7 bases at J, leaving 5 bases unmatched. This CDR3 has 14 residues. Germline values: CDR1 MDHEN, CDR2 SYDVKM. CDR3: CASSLGDYLNEQFF. The CDR3 coding sequence is TGTGCCAGCAGTTTAGGGGACTATCTAAATGAGCAGTTCTTC.

For the CDR3, the DNA is TGTGCCAGTAGGCGGGGTGAAGGCTTCCGAAATGAGCAGTTCTTC. Protein: CASRRGEGFRNEQFF. The V call is TRBV27, the J call TRBJ2-1, with D possibly being TRBD2 (6 bases). This CDR3 is 15 amino acids long. Between the trimmed V and J ends, which lost 9 bases and 7 bases, there was a span of 22 bases. CDR1 is MNHEY and CDR2 is SMNVEV in the germline V gene (reference sequence).

This CDR3 reads CASSLEVGAREAFF. In DNA, the CDR3 is TGTGCCAGCAGCTTAGAGGTAGGGGCACGTGAAGCTTTCTTT. The V gene is TRBV7-9, the J gene TRBJ1-1; D is possibly TRBD1 (5 bases). Germline V lookup: CDR1 SEHNR, CDR2 FQNEAQ (reference sequence). CDR3 length: 14 residues. V was shortened by 1 base and J by 7 bases, with 13 bases between the two germline ends.

The chain recombines TRBV7-3 with TRBJ2-3; D gene unclear. Germline lookup yields CDR1 SGHTA and CDR2 FQGTGA. V dropped 1 base and J dropped 4 bases, with 9 bases sitting between them. This CDR3 spans 14 amino acids. The CDR3 region is CASSLNRLADTQYF. CDR3 in DNA: TGTGCCAGCAGCTTAAATAGGTTGGCAGATACGCAGTATTTT.

The chain combines TRBV28 with TRBJ2-7, with D perhaps matching TRBD1 or TRBD2 (5 bases each). CDR3 length: 14 amino acids. Trimming removed 0 bases from V and 4 bases from J, with 10 bases in between. Germline loops: CDR1 MDHEN, CDR2 SYDVKM. Here the CDR3 DNA reads TGTGCCAGCAGTTTATGGGGGGTGCAGTACGAGCAGTACTTC. It translates to CASSLWGVQYEQYF.

This clone has a single count. The chain links TRBV9 to TRBJ2-1, with a tentative D call TRBD2 (6 bases). Trimming cost V 3 bases and J 3 bases, with 19 bases left between them. This CDR3 comprises 17 residues. Germline loops: CDR1 SGDLS, CDR2 YYNGEE. This chain's CDR3 is CASSENRLEENYNEQFF. CDR3 nucleotide sequence: TGTGCCAGCAGCGAAAACCGACTAGAGGAGAACTACAATGAGCAGTTCTTC.

V usage is TRBV14 and J usage is TRBJ1-2; D is unresolved. The V end lost 4 bases, the J end lost 4 bases, and 10 bases lay between the germline ends. The CDR3 loop spans 13 amino acids. Germline CDR1 and CDR2: SGHDN and FVKESK. CDR3 amino acids: CASSPYAGYGYTF. The CDR3 DNA reads TGTGCCAGCAGCCCCTACGCGGGCTATGGCTACACCTTC.

This chain connects TRBV2 to TRBJ2-3; 11 nucleotides line up with TRBD2. Losses at the gene ends were 4 bases for V and 10 bases for J; bases not matched to a gene: 19. There are 18 residues in the CDR3. CDR1 SNHLY and CDR2 FYNNEI come from the germline V gene. The CDR3 spells CASSARLAGKVGGPSQYF. Here the CDR3 DNA reads TGTGCCAGCAGTGCCCGACTAGCGGGGAAGGTGGGAGGCCCATCGCAGTATTTT.

The chain has TRBV4-3 and TRBJ2-2; D not resolved. The V gene's germline CDR1 is LGHNA and CDR2 YSLEER. V lost 0 bases and J lost 0, with 8 bases in between. The length of the CDR3 is 16 residues. The CDR3 sequence: CASSQDYITNTGELFF. CDR3 DNA: TGCGCCAGCAGCCAAGATTACATAACGAACACCGGGGAGCTGTTTTTT.

The genes are TRBV28 and TRBJ2-3; D not certain. V was clipped by 3 bases and J by 0 bases, with 7 bases between them. The CDR3 is 14 residues long. Per germline, CDR1 MDHEN and CDR2 SYDVKM. CDR3 loop: CASSFTESTDTQYF. The CDR3 DNA sequence: TGTGCCAGCAGTTTCACGGAGAGCACAGATACGCAGTATTTT.

The genes are TRBV14 and TRBJ2-1, with D possibly being TRBD1 or TRBD2 (6 bases each). The length of the CDR3 is 18 residues. V lost 2 bases, J lost 4 bases, and 21 bases lay in between. In germline, CDR1 is SGHDN, CDR2 FVKESK. CDR3 amino acids: CASSQKGGYPGLYNEQFF. Here the CDR3 DNA reads TGTGCCAGCAGCCAAAAAGGGGGGTATCCGGGACTGTACAATGAGCAGTTCTTC.

The rearrangement joins TRBV28 to TRBJ2-7, with TRBD1 matching over 8 bases. The CDR3 runs to 16 residues. Germline V gives CDR1 MDHEN, CDR2 SYDVKM. V shed 6 bases and J 4 bases; nucleotides not matched to a gene: 14. The CDR3 sequence is CASSPRPQGAIYEQYF. The DNA of the CDR3 is TGTGCCAGCAGCCCCCGTCCCCAGGGGGCTATTTACGAGCAGTACTTC.

The chain joins TRBV4-3 to TRBJ2-5; TRBD2 agrees at 8 bases. V dropped 3 bases and J dropped 5; count of bases not matched to a gene: 8. The germline V gene encodes CDR1 LGHNA and CDR2 YSLEER. The CDR3 is made up of 15 amino acids. CDR3 loop: CASSHLPSGGETQYF. As DNA, the CDR3 is TGCGCCAGCAGCCACCTACCGTCGGGGGGGGAGACCCAGTACTTC.

The V and J genes are TRBV25-1 and TRBJ1-2; TRBD1 matches 11 bases. The germline CDR1 and CDR2 sequences are MGHDK and SYGVNS. Germline trimming cut 8 bases from V and 3 bases from J; bases unmatched to any gene: 2. The CDR3 is made up of 13 amino acids. The CDR3 here is CASRDRGDYGYTF. The CDR3 DNA sequence: TGTGCCAGCCGGGACAGGGGGGACTATGGCTACACCTTC.

The chain links TRBV4-2 to TRBJ2-7; possible D gene TRBD2, 5 bases. Germline lookup yields CDR1 LGHNA and CDR2 YNFKEQ. V dropped 1 base and J dropped 3 bases, with 13 bases sitting between them. There are 15 residues in the CDR3. CDR3 nucleotides: TGTGCCAGCAGCCAAGGGGAGACGAGTCTCTACGAGCAGTACTTC. Protein product: CASSQGETSLYEQYF.

The chain recombines TRBV5-6 with TRBJ1-2, with D tentatively TRBD1 (6 bases). The germline V gene has CDR1 SGHDT and CDR2 YYEEEE. This CDR3 contains 15 residues. V lost 0 bases to trimming and J lost 5 bases, with 14 bases between them. CDR3 in DNA: TGTGCCAGCAGCTTGGACAGGGCTCGTTTTTATGGCTACACCTTC. Translation gives CASSLDRARFYGYTF.

This clone came up once. This chain's CDR3 is CASSDGGELFF. DNA for the CDR3: TGTGCCAGCAGTGACGGCGGGGAGCTGTTTTTT. V and J are TRBV6-1 and TRBJ2-2, with D hard to call. CDR1 is MNHNS and CDR2 is SASEGT in the germline V gene. CDR3 size: 11 residues. Trimming took 3 bases from V and 7 from J, leaving 3 bases between them.

This clone was observed once. The chain recombines TRBV5-1 with TRBJ2-7; D call uncertain. The V end was cut by 0 bases, the J end by 2 bases, with 12 bases between. The CDR3 totals 15 residues. Germline V gene lookup returns CDR1 SGHRS and CDR2 YFSETQ. This chain's CDR3 is CASSLEVSKAYEQYF. In DNA form, the CDR3 reads TGCGCCAGCAGCTTGGAGGTATCTAAGGCCTACGAGCAGTACTTC.

The count of this clone is one. The chain combines TRBV5-1 with TRBJ2-7; 10 nucleotides align to TRBD2. There are 17 residues in the CDR3. Germline V gene data show CDR1 as SGHRS and CDR2 as YFSETQ. After removal of 2 bases from V and 4 bases from J, the junction contained 12 bases not matched to a gene. The DNA of the CDR3 is TGCGCCAGCAGCTTTGATGGGACTAGCGTGACCTATTACGAGCAGTACTTC. Translation gives CASSFDGTSVTYYEQYF.

The rearrangement links TRBV5-5 to TRBJ1-2; no reliable D call. Looked up from germline, CDR1 is SGHKS and CDR2 is YYEKEE (reference sequence). The CDR3 spans 14 residues. V lost 7 bases, J lost 8 bases, and 21 bases lay in between. The DNA of the CDR3 is TGTGCCAGCTTTAAAGGCGGGTCGATCGAGGGCTACACCTTC. The encoded protein is CASFKGGSIEGYTF.

This clone was recorded a few times. The V gene is TRBV15, the J gene TRBJ1-5; D unresolved. Germline lookup yields CDR1 LNHNV and CDR2 YYDKDF (reference sequence). The V end was cut by 6 bases, the J end by 7 bases, with 10 bases between. The CDR3 has 12 amino acids. This CDR3 reads CATSQRRQPQHF. DNA for the CDR3: TGTGCCACCAGTCAAAGACGACAGCCCCAGCATTTT.

This clone showed up just once. V usage is TRBV11-2 and J usage is TRBJ2-7; the D gene could be TRBD1 or TRBD2 (5 bases each). CDR1 SGHAT and CDR2 FQNNGV come from the germline V gene. Trimming removed 3 bases at V and 3 bases at J, with 15 bases between. This CDR3 has 15 residues. CDR3: CASSLHPGPIYEQYF. The CDR3 region has the DNA TGTGCCAGCAGCTTGCACCCGGGACCGATCTACGAGCAGTACTTC.

The V call is TRBV4-2, the J call TRBJ2-3; no clear D gene. V lost 1 base and J 2 bases, leaving 4 bases between the germline ends. Germline V CDR1 and CDR2: LGHNA, YNFKEQ. The CDR3 has 13 amino acids. Written as DNA, the CDR3 is TGTGCCAGCAGCCAAGGGATCACAGATACGCAGTATTTT. It specifies CASSQGITDTQYF.

V gene TRBV9 combines with J gene TRBJ2-3; the match to TRBD2 covers 7 bases. The junction had 17 bases not matched to a gene; V was cut back by 1 base and J by 0 bases. The germline gives CDR1 SGDLS, CDR2 YYNGEE. The CDR3 totals 20 residues. The CDR3 sequence: CASSVSGQGRDDTSTDTQYF. The CDR3 DNA is TGTGCCAGCAGCGTAAGCGGACAAGGGAGGGACGATACTAGCACAGATACGCAGTATTTT.

V usage is TRBV2 and J usage is TRBJ2-3; 14 bases agree with TRBD2. Germline V CDR1 and CDR2: SNHLY, FYNNEI. CDR3 size: 16 residues. V lost 8 bases to trimming and J lost 7 bases; unmatched junction nucleotides: 11. CDR3 in DNA: TGTGCCAGCGAGGGACTAGCGGGAGCCGGGGTTTATACGCAGTATTTT. Translated: CASEGLAGAGVYTQYF.

Turning to this clone: A read error may account for a junction end that differs from germline. The chain links TRBV19 to TRBJ1-5; 8 nucleotides line up with TRBD1. Germline V gene data show CDR1 as LNHDA and CDR2 as SQIVND (reference sequence). The CDR3 length is 15 residues. The CDR3 nucleotides read TGTGCCAGTAGTTTAGACAGGGGATTGAATCAGCCCCAGCATTTT. Translated: CASSLDRGLNQPQHF.

This chain uses TRBV19 with TRBJ2-1, with D uncertain. V lost 7 bases, J lost 7 bases, and 23 bases lay in between. The CDR3 has 16 residues. Germline CDR1 reads LNHDA; CDR2 reads SQIVND (reference sequence). The CDR3 sequence: CASNPQRDSVLNEQFF. The DNA of the CDR3 is TGTGCCAGTAACCCCCAGAGAGACTCCGTACTTAATGAGCAGTTCTTC.

The V gene is TRBV7-9, the J gene TRBJ2-6; perhaps TRBD1 as D (6 bases). CDR1 SEHNR and CDR2 FQNEAQ come from the germline V gene (reference sequence). The V end lost 4 bases, the J end lost 0 bases, and 13 bases lay between the germline ends. The CDR3 has 17 amino acids. The CDR3 DNA is TGTGCCAGCAGCTCACAGGGCCTCAGCTCTGGGGCCAACGTCCTGACTTTC. Translating it yields CASSSQGLSSGANVLTF. The variable domain in full, completed from reference TRBV7-9 and TRBJ2-6, reads DTGVSQNPRHKITKRGQNVTFRCDPISEHNRLYWYRQTLGQGPEFLTYFQNEAQLEKSRLLSDRFSAERPKGSFSTLEIQRTEQGDSAMYLCASSSQGLSSGANVLTFGAGSRLTVL.

The V gene is TRBV27, the J gene TRBJ1-1, with D perhaps TRBD1 (6 bases). The ends were cut back, 6 bases at V and 5 bases at J, with 16 bases in the middle. CDR3 length equals 14 residues. CDR1 is MNHEY, CDR2 SMNVEV, per germline (reference sequence). The chain's CDR3 is CASSWGGARTEAFF. CDR3 DNA sequence: TGTGCCAGCAGCTGGGGGGGGGCACGGACTGAAGCTTTCTTT.

With regard to this clone: Within the sample, other DNA sequences also encode this same CDR3. V is TRBV27 and J is TRBJ2-1; D unclear. This CDR3 has 13 residues. Trimming stripped 5 bases from V and 3 bases from J, with 8 bases between. Germline loops: CDR1 MNHEY, CDR2 SMNVEV (reference sequence). The CDR3 DNA reads as TGTGCCAGCAGTCCTAGTTTCTACAATGAGCAGTTCTTC. Translating gives CASSPSFYNEQFF.

This CDR3 reads CASSLVGATEAFF. The CDR3 DNA follows: TGCGCCAGCAGCCTCGTGGGGGCCACTGAAGCTTTCTTT. This chain joins TRBV4-1 and TRBJ1-1; a weak D match, TRBD1 (6 bases). There are 13 residues in the CDR3. Germline CDR1 and CDR2: MGHRA and YSYEKL. V was clipped by 4 bases and J by 4 bases, with 10 bases between them.

This clone has just one count. V and J are TRBV27 and TRBJ1-4; 7 positions agree with TRBD1. The junction had 7 bases not matched to a gene; V was cut back by 2 bases and J by 10 bases. The CDR3 has 14 residues. Germline V gene lookup returns CDR1 MNHEY and CDR2 SMNVEV (reference sequence). The CDR3 spells CASSLEAGGGKLFF. The CDR3 DNA reads TGTGCCAGCAGTTTAGAGGCAGGGGGAGGAAAACTGTTTTTT.